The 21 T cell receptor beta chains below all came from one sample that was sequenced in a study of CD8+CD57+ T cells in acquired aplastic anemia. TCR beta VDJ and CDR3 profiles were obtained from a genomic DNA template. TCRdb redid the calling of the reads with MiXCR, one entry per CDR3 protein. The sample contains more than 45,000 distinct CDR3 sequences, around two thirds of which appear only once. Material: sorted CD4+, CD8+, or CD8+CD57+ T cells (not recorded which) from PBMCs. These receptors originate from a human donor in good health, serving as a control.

The CDR3 DNA reads as TGTGCCAGTCGGACAGGAGAGTCCCTCCACTTT. Amino acid sequence: CASRTGESLHF. The chain carries TRBV6-1 and TRBJ1-6; 7 positions agree with TRBD1. CDR3 length equals 11 residues. Unmatched junction bases numbered 7, after V lost 9 bases and J lost 14 bases. Germline-derived CDR1 and CDR2 are MNHNS and SASEGT.

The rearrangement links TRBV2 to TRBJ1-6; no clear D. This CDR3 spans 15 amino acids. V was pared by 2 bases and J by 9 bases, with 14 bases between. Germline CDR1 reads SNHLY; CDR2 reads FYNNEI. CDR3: CASSERQAVASPLHF. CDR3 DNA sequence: TGTGCCAGCAGTGAAAGGCAGGCTGTAGCTTCACCCCTCCACTTT.

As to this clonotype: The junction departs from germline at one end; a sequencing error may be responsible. DNA of the CDR3: TGTGCCAGTAGCGAGGGAAATGGGCAGTTCTTC. Its translation: CASSEGNGQFF. The chain couples TRBV19 to TRBJ2-1; tentatively, D is TRBD2 (5 bases). CDR3 length equals 11 residues. In germline, CDR1 is LNHDA, CDR2 SQIVND (reference sequence).

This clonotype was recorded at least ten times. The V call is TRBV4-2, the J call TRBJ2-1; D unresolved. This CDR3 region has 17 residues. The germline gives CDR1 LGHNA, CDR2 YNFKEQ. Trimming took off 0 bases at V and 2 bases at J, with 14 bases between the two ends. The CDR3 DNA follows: TGTGCCAGCAGCCAAGATTTGCATGATCGTACCTACAATGAGCAGTTCTTC. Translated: CASSQDLHDRTYNEQFF.

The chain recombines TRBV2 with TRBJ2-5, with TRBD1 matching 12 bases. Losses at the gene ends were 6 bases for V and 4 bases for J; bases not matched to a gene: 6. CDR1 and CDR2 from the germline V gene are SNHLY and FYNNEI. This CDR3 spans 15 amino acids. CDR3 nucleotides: TGTGCCAGCAGAGAGGGACAGGGGGCGCGAGAGACCCAGTACTTC. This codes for CASREGQGARETQYF. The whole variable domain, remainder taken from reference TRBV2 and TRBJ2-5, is EPEVTQTPSHQVTQMGQEVILRCVPISNHLYFYWYRQILGQKVEFLVSFYNNEISEKSEIFDDQFSVERPDGSNFTLKIRSTKLEDSAMYFCASREGQGARETQYFGPGTRLLVL.

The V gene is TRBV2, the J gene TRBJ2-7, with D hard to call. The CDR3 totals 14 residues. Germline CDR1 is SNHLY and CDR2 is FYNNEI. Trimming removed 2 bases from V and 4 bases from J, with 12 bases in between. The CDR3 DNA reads TGTGCCAGCAGTGAATTGGGGTCGGTGTACGAGCAGTACTTC. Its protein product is CASSELGSVYEQYF.

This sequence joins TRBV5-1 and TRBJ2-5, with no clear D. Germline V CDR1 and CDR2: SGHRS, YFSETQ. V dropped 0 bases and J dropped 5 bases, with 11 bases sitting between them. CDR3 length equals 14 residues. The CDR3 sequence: CASSLVRHDETQYF. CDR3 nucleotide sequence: TGCGCCAGCAGCTTGGTTAGGCACGATGAGACCCAGTACTTC. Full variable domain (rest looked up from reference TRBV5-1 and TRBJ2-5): KAGVTQTPRYLIKTRGQQVTLSCSPISGHRSVSWYQQTPGQGLQFLFEYFSETQRNKGNFPGRFSGRQFSNSRSEMNVSTLELGDSALYLCASSLVRHDETQYFGPGTRLLVL.

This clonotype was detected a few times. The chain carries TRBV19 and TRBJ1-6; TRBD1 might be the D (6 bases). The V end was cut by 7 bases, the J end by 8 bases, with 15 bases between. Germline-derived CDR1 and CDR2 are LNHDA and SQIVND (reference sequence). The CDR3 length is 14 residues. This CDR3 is CASNGEWGHSPLHF. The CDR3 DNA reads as TGTGCCAGTAACGGCGAATGGGGGCATTCACCCCTCCACTTT.

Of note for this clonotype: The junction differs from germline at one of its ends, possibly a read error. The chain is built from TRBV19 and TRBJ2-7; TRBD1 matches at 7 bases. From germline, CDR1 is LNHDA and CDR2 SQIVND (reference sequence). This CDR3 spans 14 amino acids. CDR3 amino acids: CASSPGQTPYEQYF. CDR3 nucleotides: TGTGCCAGTAGCCCGGGACAGACACCTTACGAGCAGTACTTT.

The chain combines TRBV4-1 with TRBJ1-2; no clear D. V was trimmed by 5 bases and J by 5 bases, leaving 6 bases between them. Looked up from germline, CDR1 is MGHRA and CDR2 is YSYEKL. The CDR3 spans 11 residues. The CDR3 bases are TGCGCCAGCAGCTACCGTTATGGCTACACCTTC. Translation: CASSYRYGYTF.

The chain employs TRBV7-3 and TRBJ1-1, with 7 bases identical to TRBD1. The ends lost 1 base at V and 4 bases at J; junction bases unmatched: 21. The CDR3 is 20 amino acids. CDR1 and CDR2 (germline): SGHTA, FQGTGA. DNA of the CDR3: TGTGCCAGCAGCTTAAGCCATGCCAGCAGTGCTTCGACAGGGTTCACTGAAGCTTTCTTT. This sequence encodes CASSLSHASSASTGFTEAFF.

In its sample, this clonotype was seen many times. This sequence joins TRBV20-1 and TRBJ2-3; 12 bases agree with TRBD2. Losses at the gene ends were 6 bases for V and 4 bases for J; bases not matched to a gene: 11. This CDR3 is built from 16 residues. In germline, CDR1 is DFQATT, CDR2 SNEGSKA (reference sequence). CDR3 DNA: TGCAGTGCCCGTCCGACTAGCGGGAGAGGCTCAGATACGCAGTATTTT. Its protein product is CSARPTSGRGSDTQYF.

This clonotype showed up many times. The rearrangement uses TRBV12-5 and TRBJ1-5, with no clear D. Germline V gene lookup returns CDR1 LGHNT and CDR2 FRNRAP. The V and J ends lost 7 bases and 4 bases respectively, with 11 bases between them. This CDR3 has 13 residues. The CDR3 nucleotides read TGTGCTAGTGCGAATGATGGGAATCAGCCCCAGCATTTT. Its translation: CASANDGNQPQHF.

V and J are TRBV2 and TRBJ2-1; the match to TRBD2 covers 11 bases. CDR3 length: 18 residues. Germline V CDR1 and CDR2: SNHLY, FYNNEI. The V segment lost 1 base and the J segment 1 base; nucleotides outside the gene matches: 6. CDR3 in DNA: TGTGCCAGCAGTGAAGGGCCTAGCGGGGGGCCGTCCTACAATGAGCAGTTCTTC. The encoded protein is CASSEGPSGGPSYNEQFF. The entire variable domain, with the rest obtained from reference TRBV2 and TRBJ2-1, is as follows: EPEVTQTPSHQVTQMGQEVILRCVPISNHLYFYWYRQILGQKVEFLVSFYNNEISEKSEIFDDQFSVERPDGSNFTLKIRSTKLEDSAMYFCASSEGPSGGPSYNEQFFGPGTRLTVL.

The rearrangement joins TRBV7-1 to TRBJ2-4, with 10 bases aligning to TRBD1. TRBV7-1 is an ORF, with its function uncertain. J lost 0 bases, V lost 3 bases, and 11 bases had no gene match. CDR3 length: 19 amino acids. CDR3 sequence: CASSSPVGQGRGAKNIQYF. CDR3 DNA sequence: TGTGCCAGCAGCTCCCCGGTGGGACAGGGGAGAGGAGCCAAAAACATTCAGTACTTC.

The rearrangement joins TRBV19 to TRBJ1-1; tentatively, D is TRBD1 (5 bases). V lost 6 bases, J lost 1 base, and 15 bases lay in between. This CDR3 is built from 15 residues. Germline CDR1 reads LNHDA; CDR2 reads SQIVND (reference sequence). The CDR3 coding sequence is TGTGCCAGTAGCCTGACAGCCTTAGGGAACACTGAAGCTTTCTTT. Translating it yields CASSLTALGNTEAFF.

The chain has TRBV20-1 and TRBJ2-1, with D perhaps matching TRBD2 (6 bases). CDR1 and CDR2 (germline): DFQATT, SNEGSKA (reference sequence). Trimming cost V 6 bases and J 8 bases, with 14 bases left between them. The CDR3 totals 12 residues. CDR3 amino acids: CSAGRGGDEQFF. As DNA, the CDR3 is TGCAGTGCCGGAAGGGGAGGCGATGAGCAGTTCTTC.

The CDR3 region is CASSPGGVGQLHTQYF. The CDR3 DNA reads as TGTGCCAGCAGCCCCGGGGGAGTAGGACAATTACATACGCAGTATTTT. V and J are TRBV9 and TRBJ2-3, with D possibly TRBD2 on 6 matching bases. The V and J ends lost 4 bases and 7 bases respectively, with 22 bases between them. The CDR3 runs 16 residues. The germline V gene encodes CDR1 SGDLS and CDR2 YYNGEE.

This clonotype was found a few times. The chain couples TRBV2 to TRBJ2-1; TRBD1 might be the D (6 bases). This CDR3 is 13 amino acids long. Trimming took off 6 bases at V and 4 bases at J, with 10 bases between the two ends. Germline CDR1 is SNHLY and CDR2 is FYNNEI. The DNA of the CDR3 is TGTGCCAGCAGGGCGGACAGTTACAATGAGCAGTTCTTC. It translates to CASRADSYNEQFF.

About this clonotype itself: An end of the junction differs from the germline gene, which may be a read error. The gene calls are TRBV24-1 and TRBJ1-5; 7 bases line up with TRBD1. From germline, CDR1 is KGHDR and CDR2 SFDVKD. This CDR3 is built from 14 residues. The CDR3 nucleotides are TGTGCCCCCAGTGCGGGGACAGGCAATCAGCCCCAGCATTTT. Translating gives CAPSAGTGNQPQHF.

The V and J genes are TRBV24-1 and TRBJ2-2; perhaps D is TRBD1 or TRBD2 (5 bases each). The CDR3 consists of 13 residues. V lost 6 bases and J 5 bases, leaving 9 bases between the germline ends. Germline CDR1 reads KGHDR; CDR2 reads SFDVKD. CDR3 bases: TGTGCCACCAGTTGGGGGTGGACCGGGGAGCTGTTTTTT. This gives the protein CATSWGWTGELFF.